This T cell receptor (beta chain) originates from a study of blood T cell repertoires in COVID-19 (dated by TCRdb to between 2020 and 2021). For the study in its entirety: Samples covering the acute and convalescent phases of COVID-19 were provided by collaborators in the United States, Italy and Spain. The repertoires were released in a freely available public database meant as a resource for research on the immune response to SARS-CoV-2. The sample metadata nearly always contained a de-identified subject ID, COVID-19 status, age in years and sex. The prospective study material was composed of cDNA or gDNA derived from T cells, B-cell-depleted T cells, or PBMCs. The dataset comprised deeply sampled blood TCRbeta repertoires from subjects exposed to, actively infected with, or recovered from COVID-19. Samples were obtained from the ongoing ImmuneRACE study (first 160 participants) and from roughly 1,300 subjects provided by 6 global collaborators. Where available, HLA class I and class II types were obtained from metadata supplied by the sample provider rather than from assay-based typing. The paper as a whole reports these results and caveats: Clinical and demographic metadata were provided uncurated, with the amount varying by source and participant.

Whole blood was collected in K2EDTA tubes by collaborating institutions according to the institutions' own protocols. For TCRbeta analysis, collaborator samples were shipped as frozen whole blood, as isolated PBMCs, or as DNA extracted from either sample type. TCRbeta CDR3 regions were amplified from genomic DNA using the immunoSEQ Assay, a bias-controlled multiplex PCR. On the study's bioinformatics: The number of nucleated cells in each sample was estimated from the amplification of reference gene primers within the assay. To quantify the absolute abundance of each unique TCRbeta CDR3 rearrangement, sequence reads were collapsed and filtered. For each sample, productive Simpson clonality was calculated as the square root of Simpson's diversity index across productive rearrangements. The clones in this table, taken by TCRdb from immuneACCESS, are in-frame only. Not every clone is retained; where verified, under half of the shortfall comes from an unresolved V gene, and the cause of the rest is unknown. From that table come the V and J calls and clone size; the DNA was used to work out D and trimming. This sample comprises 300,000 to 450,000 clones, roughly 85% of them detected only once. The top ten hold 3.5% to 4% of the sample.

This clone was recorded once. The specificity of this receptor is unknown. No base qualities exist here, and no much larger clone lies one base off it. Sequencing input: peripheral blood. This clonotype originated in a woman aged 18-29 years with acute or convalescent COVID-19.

The CDR3 protein: CASSLMEGTETQYF. The sequenced DNA is TGCGCCAGCAGCTTGATGGAGGGCACAGAGACCCAGTACTTC. Here the chain combines TRBV5-1 and TRBJ2-5; the D region possibly corresponds to TRBD2 (6 bases align). From the cysteine through the phenylalanine, the CDR3 covers 14 amino acids. The only DNA kept is the CDR3, 42 bases in frame from the first base. V and J are truncated by 1 base and 4 bases respectively, leaving an intervening sequence of 11 bases. CDR1 and CDR2 were assigned from the germline V gene as SGHRS and YFSETQ.